The subject of this entry is one T cell receptor (beta chain). The data belong to a study of blood T cell repertoires in COVID-19. Study overall: Samples of COVID-19 (acute and convalescent) were obtained from the United States, Italy and Spain.

In the source study's methods: Amplification with reference gene primers provided the estimates of nucleated cell counts. The data were produced by immunoSEQ multiplex PCR, yet TCRdb's version contains in-frame clones alone and is incomplete. V, J and clone size were drawn from that table, and D and trimming were deduced from the DNA. The sample has roughly 150,000 clones, under 90% seen once. Individuals aged roughly 18 to 95 years were recruited from 24 US areas. Cohort allocation depended upon clinical history that participants reported. CDR3 length equals 13 residues. Germline lookup yields CDR1 ENHRY and CDR2 SYGVKD. Trimming left V 10 bases short and J 7 bases short, with 17 bases between.

This clonotype was obtained from a man aged 55 to 70 who had recovered from COVID-19. The chain recombines TRBV10-3 with TRBJ2-1; possible D gene TRBD1, 7 bases. The sample consisted of PBMCs or T cells enriched from blood (not recorded which). CDR3 DNA: TGTGCCACCCAGGGGGGCGAACATAATGAGCAGTTCTTC. Protein product: CATQGGEHNEQFF.